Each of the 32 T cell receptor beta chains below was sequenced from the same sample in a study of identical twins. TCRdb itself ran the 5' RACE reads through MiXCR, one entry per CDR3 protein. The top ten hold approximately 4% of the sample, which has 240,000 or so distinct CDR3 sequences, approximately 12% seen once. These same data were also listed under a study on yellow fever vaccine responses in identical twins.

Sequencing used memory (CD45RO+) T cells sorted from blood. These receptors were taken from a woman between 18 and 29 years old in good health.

The CDR3 region has the DNA TGCGCCAGCAGCCAAGGGTCCCTAAATCCCGGGGAGCTGTTTTTT. Residues: CASSQGSLNPGELFF. The rearrangement uses TRBV4-1 and TRBJ2-2; D ambiguous. The V gene lost 1 base and the J gene lost 6 bases, with 12 bases spanning the gap. This CDR3 region has 15 residues. The V gene's germline CDR1 is MGHRA and CDR2 YSYEKL.

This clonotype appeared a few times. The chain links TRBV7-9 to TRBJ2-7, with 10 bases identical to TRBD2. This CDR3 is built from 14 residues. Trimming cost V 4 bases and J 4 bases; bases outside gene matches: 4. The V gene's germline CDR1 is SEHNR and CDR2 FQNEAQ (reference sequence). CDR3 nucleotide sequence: TGTGCCAGCAGCTATGCGGGACTAGCGTACGAGCAGTACTTC. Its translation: CASSYAGLAYEQYF. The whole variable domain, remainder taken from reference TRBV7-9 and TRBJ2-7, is DTGVSQNPRHKITKRGQNVTFRCDPISEHNRLYWYRQTLGQGPEFLTYFQNEAQLEKSRLLSDRFSAERPKGSFSTLEIQRTEQGDSAMYLCASSYAGLAYEQYFGPGTRLTVT.

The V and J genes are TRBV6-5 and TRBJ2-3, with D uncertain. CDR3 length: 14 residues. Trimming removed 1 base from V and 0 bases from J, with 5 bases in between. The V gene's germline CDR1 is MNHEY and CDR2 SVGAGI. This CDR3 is CASSYYQSTDTQYF. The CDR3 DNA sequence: TGTGCCAGCAGTTACTACCAAAGCACAGATACGCAGTATTTT.

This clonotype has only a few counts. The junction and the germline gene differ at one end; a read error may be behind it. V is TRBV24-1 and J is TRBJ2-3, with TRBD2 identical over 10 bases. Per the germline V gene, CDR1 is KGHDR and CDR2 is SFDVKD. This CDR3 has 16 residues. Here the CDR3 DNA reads TGTGCCACCAGTGGGAGGGAGCGGGGGGGCACCGATACGCAGTATTTT. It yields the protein CATSGRERGGTDTQYF.

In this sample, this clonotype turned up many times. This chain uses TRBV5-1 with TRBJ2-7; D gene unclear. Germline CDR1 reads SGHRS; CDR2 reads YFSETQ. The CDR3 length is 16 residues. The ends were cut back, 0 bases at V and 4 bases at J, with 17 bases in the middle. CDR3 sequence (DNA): TGCGCCAGCAGCTTGGGTTTTTGGGCACAGTCTTACGAGCAGTACTTC. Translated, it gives CASSLGFWAQSYEQYF.

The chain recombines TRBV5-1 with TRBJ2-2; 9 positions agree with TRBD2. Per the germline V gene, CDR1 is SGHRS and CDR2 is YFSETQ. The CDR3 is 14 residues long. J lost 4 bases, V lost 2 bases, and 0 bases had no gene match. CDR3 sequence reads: CASSFSGGTGELFF. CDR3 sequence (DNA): TGCGCCAGCAGCTTTAGCGGGGGCACCGGGGAGCTGTTTTTT.

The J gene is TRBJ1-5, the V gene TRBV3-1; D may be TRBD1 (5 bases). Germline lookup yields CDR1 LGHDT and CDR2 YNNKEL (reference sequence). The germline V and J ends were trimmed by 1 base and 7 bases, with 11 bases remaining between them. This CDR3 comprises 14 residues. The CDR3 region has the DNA TGTGCCAGCAGCCAAGGGGGTTCAGGGCAGCCCCAGCATTTT. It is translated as CASSQGGSGQPQHF.

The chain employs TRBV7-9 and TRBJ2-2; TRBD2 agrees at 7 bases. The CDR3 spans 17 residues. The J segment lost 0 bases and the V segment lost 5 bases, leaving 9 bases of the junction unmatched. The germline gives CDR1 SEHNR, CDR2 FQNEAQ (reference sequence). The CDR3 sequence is CASSVTAGTTNTGELFF. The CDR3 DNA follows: TGTGCCAGCAGCGTAACGGCCGGGACTACGAACACCGGGGAGCTGTTTTTT.

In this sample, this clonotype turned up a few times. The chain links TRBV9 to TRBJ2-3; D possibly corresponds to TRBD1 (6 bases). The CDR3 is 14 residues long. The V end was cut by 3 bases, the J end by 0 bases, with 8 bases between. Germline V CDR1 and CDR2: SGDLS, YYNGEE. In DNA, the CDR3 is TGTGCCAGCAGCGGACAGGACAGCACAGATACGCAGTATTTT. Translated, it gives CASSGQDSTDTQYF.

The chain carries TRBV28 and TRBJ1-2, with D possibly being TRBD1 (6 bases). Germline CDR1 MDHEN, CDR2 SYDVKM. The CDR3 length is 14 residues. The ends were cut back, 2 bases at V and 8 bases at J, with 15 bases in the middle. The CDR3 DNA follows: TGTGCCAGCAGTTTAAAACCAGGGGCCGGGGGCTACACCTTC. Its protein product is CASSLKPGAGGYTF.

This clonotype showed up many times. CDR3 coding DNA: TGTGCCAGCAGTTACGGGCGCTACGAGCAGTACTTC. It codes for CASSYGRYEQYF. V and J are TRBV6-2 or TRBV6-3 and TRBJ2-7; D unclear. V was trimmed by 2 bases and J by 3 bases, leaving 5 bases between them. This CDR3 comprises 12 residues. In germline, CDR1 is MNHEY, CDR2 SVGEGT.

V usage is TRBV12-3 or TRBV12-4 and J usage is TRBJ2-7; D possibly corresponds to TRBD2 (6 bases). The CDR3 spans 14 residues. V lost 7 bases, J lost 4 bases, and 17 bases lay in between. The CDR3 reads CASKLSGGVYEQYF. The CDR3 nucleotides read TGTGCCAGCAAACTTAGCGGAGGGGTTTACGAGCAGTACTTC.

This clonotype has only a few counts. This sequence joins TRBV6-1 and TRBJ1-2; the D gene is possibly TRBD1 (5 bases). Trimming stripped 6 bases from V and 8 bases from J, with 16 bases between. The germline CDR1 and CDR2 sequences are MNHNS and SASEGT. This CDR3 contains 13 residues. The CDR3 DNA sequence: TGTGCCAGCAGGATGACAGACCTTTCCGGCTACACCTTC. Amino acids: CASRMTDLSGYTF.

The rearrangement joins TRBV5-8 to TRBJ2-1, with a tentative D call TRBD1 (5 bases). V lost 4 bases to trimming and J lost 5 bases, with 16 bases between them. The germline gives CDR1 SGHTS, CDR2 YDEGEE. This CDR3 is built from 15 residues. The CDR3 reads CASSQQDRMDNEQFF. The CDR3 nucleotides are TGTGCCAGCAGCCAACAGGATAGGATGGACAATGAGCAGTTCTTC. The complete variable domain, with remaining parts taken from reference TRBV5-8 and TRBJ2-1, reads EAGVTQSPTHLIKTRGQQATLRCSPISGHTSVYWYQQALGLGLQFLLWYDEGEERNRGNFPPRFSGRQFPNYSSELNVNALELEDSALYLCASSQQDRMDNEQFFGPGTRLTVL.

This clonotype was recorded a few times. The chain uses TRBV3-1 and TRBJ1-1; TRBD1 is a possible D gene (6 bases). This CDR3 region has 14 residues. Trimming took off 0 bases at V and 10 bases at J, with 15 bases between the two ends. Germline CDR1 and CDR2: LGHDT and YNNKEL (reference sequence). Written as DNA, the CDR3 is TGTGCCAGCAGCCAAGAGTCCAGGGGAGGTTCAGCTTTCTTT. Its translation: CASSQESRGGSAFF.

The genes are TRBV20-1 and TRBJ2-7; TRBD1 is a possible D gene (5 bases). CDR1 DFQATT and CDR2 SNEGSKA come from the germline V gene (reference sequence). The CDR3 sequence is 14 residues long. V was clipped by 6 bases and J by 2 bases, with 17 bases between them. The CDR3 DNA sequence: TGCAGTGCAAGCTATACGCTGGGGCCCTACGAGCAGTACTTC. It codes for CSASYTLGPYEQYF.

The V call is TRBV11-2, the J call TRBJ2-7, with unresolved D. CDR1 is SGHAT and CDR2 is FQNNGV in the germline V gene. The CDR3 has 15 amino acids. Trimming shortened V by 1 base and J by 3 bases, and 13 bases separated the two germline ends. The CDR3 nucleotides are TGTGCCAGCAGCTTAGGAGAAAGGTTGGGCTACGAGCAGTACTTC. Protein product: CASSLGERLGYEQYF.

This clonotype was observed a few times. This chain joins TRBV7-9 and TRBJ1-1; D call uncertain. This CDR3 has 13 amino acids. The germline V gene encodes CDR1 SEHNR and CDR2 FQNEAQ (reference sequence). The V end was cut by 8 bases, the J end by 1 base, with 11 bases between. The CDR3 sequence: CASRQGPNTEAFF. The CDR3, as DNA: TGTGCCAGCCGCCAAGGCCCGAACACTGAAGCTTTCTTT.

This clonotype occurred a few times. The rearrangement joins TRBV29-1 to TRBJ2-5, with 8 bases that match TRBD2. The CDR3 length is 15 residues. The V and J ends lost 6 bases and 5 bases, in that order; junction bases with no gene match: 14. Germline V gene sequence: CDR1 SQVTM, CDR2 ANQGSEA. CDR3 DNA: TGCAGCGTGGCCGAAGGGAGCGGGAGAGACGAGACCCAGTACTTC. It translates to CSVAEGSGRDETQYF. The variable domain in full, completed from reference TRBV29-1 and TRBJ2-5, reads SAVISQKPSRDICQRGTSLTIQCQVDSQVTMMFWYRQQPGQSLTLIATANQGSEATYESGFVIDKFPISRPNLTFSTLTVSNMSPEDSSIYLCSVAEGSGRDETQYFGPGTRLLVL.

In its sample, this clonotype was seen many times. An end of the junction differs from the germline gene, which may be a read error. The CDR3 spells CASSLEGRTEKWRF. In nucleotides, the CDR3 is TGTGCCAGCAGCTTAGAGGGACGGACGGAGAAATGGAGATTT. The chain has TRBV11-2 and TRBJ1-1; perhaps TRBD1 as D (5 bases). CDR3 length: 14 residues. Per the germline V gene, CDR1 is SGHAT and CDR2 is FQNNGV.

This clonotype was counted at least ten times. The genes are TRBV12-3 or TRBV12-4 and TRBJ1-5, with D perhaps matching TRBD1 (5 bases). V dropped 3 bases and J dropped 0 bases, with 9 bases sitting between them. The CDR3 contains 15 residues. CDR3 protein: CASSFGGYSNQPQHF. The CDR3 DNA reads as TGTGCCAGCAGTTTCGGGGGGTATAGCAATCAGCCCCAGCATTTT.

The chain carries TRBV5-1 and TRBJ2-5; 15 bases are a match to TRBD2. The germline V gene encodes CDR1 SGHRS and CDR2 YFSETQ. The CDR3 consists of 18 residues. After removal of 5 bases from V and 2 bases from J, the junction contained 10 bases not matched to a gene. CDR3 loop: CASSSGLAGGPLQETQYF. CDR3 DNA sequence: TGCGCCAGCAGTTCCGGACTAGCGGGGGGGCCCCTACAAGAGACCCAGTACTTC.

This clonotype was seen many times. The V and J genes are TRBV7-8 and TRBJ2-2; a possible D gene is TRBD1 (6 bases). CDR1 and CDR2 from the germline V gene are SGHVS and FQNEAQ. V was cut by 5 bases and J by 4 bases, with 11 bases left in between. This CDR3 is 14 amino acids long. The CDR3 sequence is CASSRTGRTGELFF. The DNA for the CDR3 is TGTGCCAGCAGCAGAACAGGGCGCACCGGGGAGCTGTTTTTT. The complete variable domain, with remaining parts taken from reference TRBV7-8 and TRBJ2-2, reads GAGVSQSPRYKVAKRGQDVALRCDPISGHVSLFWYQQALGQGPEFLTYFQNEAQLDKSGLPSDRFFAERPEGSVSTLKIQRTQQEDSAVYLCASSRTGRTGELFFGEGSRLTVL.

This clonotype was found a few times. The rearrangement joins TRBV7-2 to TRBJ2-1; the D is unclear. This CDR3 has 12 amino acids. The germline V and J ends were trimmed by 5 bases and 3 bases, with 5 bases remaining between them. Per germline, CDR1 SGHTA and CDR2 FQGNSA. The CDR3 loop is CASSRVYNEQFF. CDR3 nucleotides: TGTGCCAGCAGCCGGGTCTACAATGAGCAGTTCTTC.

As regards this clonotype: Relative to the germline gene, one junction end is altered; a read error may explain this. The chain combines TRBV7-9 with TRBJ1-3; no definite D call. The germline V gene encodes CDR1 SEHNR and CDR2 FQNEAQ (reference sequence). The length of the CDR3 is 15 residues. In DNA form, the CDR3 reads TGTGCCACCAGCCCCCGGCAGGTTGCTGGAAACACCATATATTTT. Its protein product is CATSPRQVAGNTIYF.

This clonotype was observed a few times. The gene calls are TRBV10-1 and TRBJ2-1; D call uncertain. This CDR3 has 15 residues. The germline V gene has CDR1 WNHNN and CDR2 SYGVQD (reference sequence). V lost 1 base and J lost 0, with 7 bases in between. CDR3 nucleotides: TGCGCCAGCAGTGAGTTTGGAAGCTCCTACAATGAGCAGTTCTTC. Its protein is CASSEFGSSYNEQFF.

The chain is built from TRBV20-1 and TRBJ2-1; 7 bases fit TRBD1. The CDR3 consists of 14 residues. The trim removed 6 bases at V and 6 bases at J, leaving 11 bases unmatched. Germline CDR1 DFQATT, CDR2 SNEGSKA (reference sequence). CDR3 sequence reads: CSAFRGTAGNEQFF. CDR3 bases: TGCAGTGCGTTCAGGGGGACCGCCGGCAATGAGCAGTTCTTC.

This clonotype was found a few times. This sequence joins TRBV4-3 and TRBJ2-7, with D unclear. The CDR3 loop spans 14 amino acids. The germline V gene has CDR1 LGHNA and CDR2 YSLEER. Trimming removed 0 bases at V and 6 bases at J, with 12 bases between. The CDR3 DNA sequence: TGCGCCAGCAGCCAAGATCCCATGGTTCGCGAGCAGTACTTC. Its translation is CASSQDPMVREQYF.

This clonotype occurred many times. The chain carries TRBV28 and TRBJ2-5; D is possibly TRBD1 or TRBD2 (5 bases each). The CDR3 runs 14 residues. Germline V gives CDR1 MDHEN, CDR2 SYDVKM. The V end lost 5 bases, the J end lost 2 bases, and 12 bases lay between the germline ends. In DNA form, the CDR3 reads TGTGCCAGCAGTCGGGGACGACAACAAGAGACCCAGTACTTC. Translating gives CASSRGRQQETQYF.

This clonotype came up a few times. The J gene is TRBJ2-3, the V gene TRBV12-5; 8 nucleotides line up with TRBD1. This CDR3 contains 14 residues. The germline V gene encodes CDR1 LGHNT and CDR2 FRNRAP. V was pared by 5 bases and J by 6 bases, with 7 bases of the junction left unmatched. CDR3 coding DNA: TGTGCTAGTGGTCATGACAGGGGCCTCGATACGCAGTATTTT. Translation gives CASGHDRGLDTQYF.

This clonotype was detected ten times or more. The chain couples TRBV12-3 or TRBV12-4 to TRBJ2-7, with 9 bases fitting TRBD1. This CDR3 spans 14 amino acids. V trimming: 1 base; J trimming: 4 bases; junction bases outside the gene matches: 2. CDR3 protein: CASSLGGQGYEQYF. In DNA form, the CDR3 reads TGTGCCAGCAGTTTAGGGGGACAGGGTTACGAGCAGTACTTC.

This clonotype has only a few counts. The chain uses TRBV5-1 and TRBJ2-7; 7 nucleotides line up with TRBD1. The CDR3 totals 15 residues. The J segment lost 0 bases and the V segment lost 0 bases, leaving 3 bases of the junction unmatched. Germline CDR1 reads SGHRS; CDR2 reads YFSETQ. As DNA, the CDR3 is TGCGCCAGCAGCTTGGAAGACAGGGCCTCCTACGAGCAGTACTTC. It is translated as CASSLEDRASYEQYF.